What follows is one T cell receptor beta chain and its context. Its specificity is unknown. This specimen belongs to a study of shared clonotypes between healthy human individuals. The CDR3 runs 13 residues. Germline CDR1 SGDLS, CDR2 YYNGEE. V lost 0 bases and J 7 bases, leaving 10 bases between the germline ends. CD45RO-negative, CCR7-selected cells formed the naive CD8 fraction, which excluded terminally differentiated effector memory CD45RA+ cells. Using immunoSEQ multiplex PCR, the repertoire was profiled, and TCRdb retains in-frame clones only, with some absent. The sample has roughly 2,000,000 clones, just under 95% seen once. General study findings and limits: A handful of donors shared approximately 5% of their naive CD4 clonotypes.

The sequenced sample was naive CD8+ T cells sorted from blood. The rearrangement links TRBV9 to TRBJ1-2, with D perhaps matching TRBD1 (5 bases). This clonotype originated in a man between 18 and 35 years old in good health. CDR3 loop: CASSVVEGSGYTF. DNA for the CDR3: TGTGCCAGCAGCGTAGTGGAGGGGTCTGGCTACACCTTC.